A single T cell receptor beta chain is shown here with its context. The antigen is not known. The data are from a study of CD8+ T cells in alopecia areata. Study-wide background: Patients remained on tofacitinib for 6 to 18 months and then went 6 months without it. The study, taken as a whole, reports: Clonality exceeded that of normal scalp in lesional scalp, most notably in alopecia totalis/universalis.

V was pared by 1 base and J by 1 base, with 2 bases of the junction left unmatched. The germline CDR1 and CDR2 sequences are PRHDT and FYEKMQ (reference sequence). This CDR3 comprises 15 residues. Isolated RNA was reverse transcribed into cDNA used as the sequencing template. The method was immunoSEQ multiplex PCR; TCRdb's version includes in-frame clones alone and lacks a portion of them. The top ten hold roughly 30% of the sample, which has 120,000 or so clones, approximately 52% seen once. The treatment is: oral pan-JAK inhibitor, 5-10 mg twice daily. The receptor's source is a human donor with alopecia areata. The chain employs TRBV13 and TRBJ2-7, with 9 bases aligning to TRBD2. Sequencing used CD8+ T cells sorted from blood, obtained at week 4, from a patient treated with tofacitinib. CDR3 DNA: TGTGCCAGCAGCTTAGTAGGACTAGCGTCCTACGAGCAGTACTTC. It encodes CASSLVGLASYEQYF.